These 7 T cell receptor beta chains originate from one sample sequenced in a study of T cell responses to AZD1222 COVID-19 vaccine. Data came from immunoSEQ multiplex PCR; TCRdb stores just in-frame clones and leaves some out. The sample lists roughly 120,000 clones, 93% occurring once. Sequencing was performed on peripheral blood, taken 28 days after the second AZD1222 dose. Every receptor here comes from an adult who received the AZD1222 COVID-19 vaccine.

The V and J genes are TRBV7-2 and TRBJ2-1, with 9 bases aligning to TRBD1. The CDR3 runs 17 residues. Germline V gene data show CDR1 as SGHTA and CDR2 as FQGNSA. J gave up 4 bases and V 5 bases, and 12 bases lay outside the gene matches. CDR3 region: CASSARPGTGMYNEQFF. The CDR3 nucleotides are TGTGCCAGCAGCGCCAGGCCGGGGACAGGGATGTACAATGAGCAGTTCTTC. The whole variable domain, remainder taken from reference TRBV7-2 and TRBJ2-1, is GAGVSQSPSNKVTEKGKDVELRCDPISGHTALYWYRQSLGQGLEFLIYFQGNSAPDKSGLPSDRFSAERTGGSVSTLTIQRTQQEDSAVYLCASSARPGTGMYNEQFFGPGTRLTVL.

The chain combines TRBV7-2 with TRBJ1-1; D unclear. Per germline, CDR1 SGHTA and CDR2 FQGNSA. There are 12 residues in the CDR3. Deletions cut 5 bases from V and 10 bases from J, with 14 bases between. CDR3: CASSAQESRAFF. CDR3 in DNA: TGTGCCAGCAGCGCTCAAGAAAGCCGAGCTTTCTTT.

The chain couples TRBV5-1 to TRBJ2-3; the D is unclear. This CDR3 contains 13 residues. CDR1 and CDR2 (germline): SGHRS, YFSETQ. V dropped 2 bases and J dropped 0 bases, with 4 bases sitting between them. CDR3 region: CASSLLSTDTQYF. The CDR3, as DNA: TGCGCCAGCAGCTTACTGAGCACAGATACGCAGTATTTT.

This clone has only a few counts. The chain joins TRBV9 to TRBJ1-2, with 8 bases fitting TRBD1. The germline gives CDR1 SGDLS, CDR2 YYNGEE. This CDR3 has 14 residues. Germline trimming cut 2 bases from V and 4 bases from J; bases unmatched to any gene: 4. The CDR3 region has the DNA TGTGCCAGCAGCGTCCAGGGGGCGAGCTATGGCTACACCTTC. This gives the protein CASSVQGASYGYTF.

The chain joins TRBV30 to TRBJ2-3; 14 bases are shared with TRBD2. This CDR3 spans 16 amino acids. V was pared by 6 bases and J by 3 bases, with 8 bases of the junction left unmatched. Germline V gene data show CDR1 as GTSNPN and CDR2 as SVGIG (reference sequence). CDR3 protein: CACTGTSGSLTDTQYF. The CDR3 DNA sequence: TGTGCCTGCACTGGGACTAGCGGGAGTTTGACAGATACGCAGTATTTT.

V is TRBV5-5 and J is TRBJ1-4, with D hard to call. The CDR3 loop spans 14 amino acids. The germline V gene encodes CDR1 SGHKS and CDR2 YYEKEE (reference sequence). Deletions cut 0 bases from V and 5 bases from J, with 8 bases between. Here the CDR3 DNA reads TGTGCCAGCAGCTTGGTCCCCGAGAATGAAAAACTGTTTTTT. Protein sequence: CASSLVPENEKLFF.

The V gene is TRBV5-5, the J gene TRBJ1-1; D remains ambiguous. V dropped 1 base and J dropped 1 base, with 5 bases sitting between them. The CDR3 is 13 residues long. The germline CDR1 and CDR2 sequences are SGHKS and YYEKEE (reference sequence). The CDR3 region is CASSLFGNTEAFF. The CDR3 DNA reads as TGTGCCAGCAGCTTGTTTGGGAACACTGAAGCTTTCTTT.